This T cell receptor (beta chain) came from a study of T cells in Graves' hyperthyroidism and ophthalmopathy. Across the study: Blood from the periphery was taken at initial diagnosis, before any treatment.

TCR beta CDR3 regions were amplified from RNA transcripts. When the TCR CDR3 underwent first-round RT-PCR, the HTBI primer set was used. In TCRdb, the multiplex PCR reads were re-called with MiXCR into one record per CDR3 protein. This repertoire shows hundreds of thousands of distinct CDR3 sequences, more than 30% found once; its top ten account for about 9%. V dropped 7 bases and J dropped 4 bases, with 13 bases sitting between them. This CDR3 has 12 amino acids. In germline, CDR1 is SQVTM, CDR2 ANQGSEA. This clonotype was seen many times. Its antigen is not identified. The study's findings and limits: For ophthalmopathy, model prediction preceded onset by a median about 6.4 months.

This receptor was identified in a man between 18 and 35 years old with Graves' hyperthyroidism. The sequencing input was blood. The rearrangement uses TRBV29-1 and TRBJ1-1; no clear D gene. The CDR3 reads CSAGDGPTEAFF. In DNA, the CDR3 is TGCAGCGCTGGCGACGGTCCCACTGAAGCTTTCTTT.